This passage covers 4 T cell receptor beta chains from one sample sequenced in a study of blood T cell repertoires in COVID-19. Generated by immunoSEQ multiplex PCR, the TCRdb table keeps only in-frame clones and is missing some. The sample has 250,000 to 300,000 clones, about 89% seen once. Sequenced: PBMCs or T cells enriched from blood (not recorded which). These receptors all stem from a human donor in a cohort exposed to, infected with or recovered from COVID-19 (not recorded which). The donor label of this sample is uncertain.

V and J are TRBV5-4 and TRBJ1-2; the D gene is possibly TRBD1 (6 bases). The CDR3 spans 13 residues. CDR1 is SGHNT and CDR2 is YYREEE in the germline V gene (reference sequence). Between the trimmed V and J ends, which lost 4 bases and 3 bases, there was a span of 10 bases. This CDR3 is CASSEDSYYGYTF. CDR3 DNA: TGTGCCAGCAGCGAGGACAGCTACTATGGCTACACCTTC.

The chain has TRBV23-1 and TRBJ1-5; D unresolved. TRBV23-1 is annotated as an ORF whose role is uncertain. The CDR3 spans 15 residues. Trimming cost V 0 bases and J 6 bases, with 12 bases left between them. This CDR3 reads CASSQSKAGSQPQHF. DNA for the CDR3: TGCGCCAGCAGTCAATCGAAGGCAGGCAGTCAGCCCCAGCATTTT.

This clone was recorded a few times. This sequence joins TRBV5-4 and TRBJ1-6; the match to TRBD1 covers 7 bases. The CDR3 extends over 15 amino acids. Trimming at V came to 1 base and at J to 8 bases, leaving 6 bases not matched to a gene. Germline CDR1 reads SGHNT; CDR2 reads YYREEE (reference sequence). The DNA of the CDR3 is TGTGCCAGCAGCTTGAAGGACAGGCTGGATTCACCCCTCCACTTT. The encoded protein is CASSLKDRLDSPLHF.

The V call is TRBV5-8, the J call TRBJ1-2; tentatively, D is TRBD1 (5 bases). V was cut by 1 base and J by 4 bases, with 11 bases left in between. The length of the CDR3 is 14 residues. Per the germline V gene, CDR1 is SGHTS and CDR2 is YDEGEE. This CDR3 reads CASSLRTFRYGYTF. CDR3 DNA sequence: TGTGCCAGCAGCTTGCGGACATTCCGCTATGGCTACACCTTC.